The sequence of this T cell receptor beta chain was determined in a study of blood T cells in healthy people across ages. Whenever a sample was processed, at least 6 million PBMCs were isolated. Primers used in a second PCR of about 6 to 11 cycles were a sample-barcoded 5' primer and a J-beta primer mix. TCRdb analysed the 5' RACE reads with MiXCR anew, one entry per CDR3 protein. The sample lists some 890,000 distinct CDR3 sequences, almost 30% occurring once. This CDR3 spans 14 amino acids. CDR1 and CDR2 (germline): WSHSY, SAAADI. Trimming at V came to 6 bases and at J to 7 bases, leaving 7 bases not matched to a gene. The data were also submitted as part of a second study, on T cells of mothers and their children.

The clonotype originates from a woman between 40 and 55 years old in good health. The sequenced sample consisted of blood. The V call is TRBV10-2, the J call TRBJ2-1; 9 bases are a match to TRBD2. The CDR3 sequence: CASSAPGLANEQFF. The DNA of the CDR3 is TGCGCCAGCAGCGCGCCGGGACTAGCAAATGAGCAGTTCTTC.